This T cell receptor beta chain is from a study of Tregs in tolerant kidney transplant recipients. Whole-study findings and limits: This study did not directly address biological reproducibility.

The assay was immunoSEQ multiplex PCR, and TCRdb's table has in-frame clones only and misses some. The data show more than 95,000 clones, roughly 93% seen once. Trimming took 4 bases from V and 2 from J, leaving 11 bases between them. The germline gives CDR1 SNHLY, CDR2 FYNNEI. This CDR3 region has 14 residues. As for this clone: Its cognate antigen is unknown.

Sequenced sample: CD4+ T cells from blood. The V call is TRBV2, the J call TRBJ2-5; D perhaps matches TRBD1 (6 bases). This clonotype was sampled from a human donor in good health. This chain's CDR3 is CASSGGRLQETQYF. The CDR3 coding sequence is TGTGCCAGCAGTGGGGGGCGGCTTCAAGAGACCCAGTACTTC.